The 21 T cell receptor beta chains presented below share a single source sample, sequenced in a study of blood T cell repertoires in COVID-19. Using immunoSEQ multiplex PCR, the repertoire was profiled, and TCRdb retains in-frame clones only, with some absent. The table has approximately 60,000 clones, 79% seen once. The source material was peripheral blood. The receptors were gathered from a woman of 80 years or more with active or convalescent COVID-19.

This chain links TRBV4-1 with TRBJ1-1; 8 nucleotides match TRBD1. Germline V gives CDR1 MGHRA, CDR2 YSYEKL. This CDR3 region has 14 residues. The V segment lost 4 bases and the J segment 4 bases; nucleotides outside the gene matches: 5. The CDR3 here is CASSRGQGSTEAFF. The CDR3, as DNA: TGCGCCAGCAGCCGAGGACAGGGAAGCACTGAAGCTTTCTTT.

The rearrangement links TRBV5-1 to TRBJ2-1; D might be TRBD1 (6 bases). CDR1 and CDR2 from the germline V gene are SGHRS and YFSETQ. CDR3 length equals 16 residues. The V and J ends lost 3 bases and 7 bases respectively, with 20 bases between them. The CDR3 region has the DNA TGCGCCAGCAGCTCGGGCCGGGACACGGGGCCGAATGAGCAGTTCTTC. Translating it yields CASSSGRDTGPNEQFF. The full variable domain, in which reference TRBV5-1 and TRBJ2-1 provide the parts outside the CDR3, is KAGVTQTPRYLIKTRGQQVTLSCSPISGHRSVSWYQQTPGQGLQFLFEYFSETQRNKGNFPGRFSGRQFSNSRSEMNVSTLELGDSALYLCASSSGRDTGPNEQFFGPGTRLTVL.

This chain uses TRBV2 with TRBJ1-1; maybe TRBD1 (6 bases). CDR1 is SNHLY and CDR2 is FYNNEI in the germline V gene. CDR3 length equals 12 residues. Trimming cost V 6 bases and J 4 bases, with 9 bases left between them. CDR3 region: CASRTTGTEAFF. As DNA, the CDR3 is TGTGCCAGCAGGACGACAGGCACTGAAGCTTTCTTT.

This rearrangement joins TRBV7-6 to TRBJ2-1; TRBD2 is a possible D gene (6 bases). The V end was cut by 2 bases, the J end by 0 bases, with 11 bases between. The CDR3 has 16 amino acids. CDR1 SGHVS and CDR2 FNYEAQ come from the germline V gene. In DNA, the CDR3 is TGTGCCAGCAGCTTAAGCTACGGGGGCTCCTACAATGAGCAGTTCTTC. Encoded protein: CASSLSYGGSYNEQFF.

The CDR3 DNA reads TGTGCCAGCAGCTACCTAGTTGGACAGGGGAACCTAGCGGGGGCCACCAGGTCCTACAATGAGCAGTTCTTC. Its translation: CASSYLVGQGNLAGATRSYNEQFF. The chain links TRBV6-6 to TRBJ2-1; weak D call: TRBD2 (10 bases). This CDR3 has 24 amino acids. The V and J ends lost 6 bases and 1 base respectively, with 40 bases between them. Germline V gene data show CDR1 as MNHNY and CDR2 as SVGAGI (reference sequence).

This clone has only a few counts. The J gene is TRBJ1-4, the V gene TRBV19; 8 nucleotides line up with TRBD1. CDR1 and CDR2 from the germline V gene are LNHDA and SQIVND (reference sequence). CDR3 length equals 14 residues. V shed 5 bases, J shed 7 bases, and the junction held 6 bases outside the gene matches. This CDR3 reads CASSDWTGSEKLFF. DNA of the CDR3: TGTGCCAGTAGTGATTGGACAGGGAGTGAAAAACTGTTTTTT.

The chain is built from TRBV3-1 (or the pseudogene TRBV3-2) and TRBJ1-5; no firm D call. V was shortened by 1 base and J by 10 bases, with 14 bases between the two germline ends. CDR1 is LGHDT and CDR2 is YNNKEL in the germline V gene (reference sequence). This CDR3 is built from 14 residues. The CDR3, as DNA: TGTGCCAGCAGCCAAGGTTCGGTTCCTTACCCCCAGCATTTT. Translation gives CASSQGSVPYPQHF.

The chain uses TRBV5-1 and TRBJ2-5, with 12 bases fitting TRBD1. The CDR3 totals 16 residues. Looked up from germline, CDR1 is SGHRS and CDR2 is YFSETQ. The V segment lost 0 bases and the J segment 4 bases; nucleotides outside the gene matches: 4. This CDR3 is CASSLGGQGATETQYF. The CDR3 DNA is TGCGCCAGCAGCTTGGGGGGACAGGGGGCCACAGAGACCCAGTACTTC.

The rearrangement links TRBV9 to TRBJ2-1; perhaps TRBD1 as D (5 bases). Germline V gene lookup returns CDR1 SGDLS and CDR2 YYNGEE. V shed 0 bases and J shed 7 bases, with 17 bases lying between them. The CDR3 loop spans 16 amino acids. The CDR3 DNA follows: TGTGCCAGCAGCGTAGCGTACAGTAGGGGTTGGAATGAGCAGTTCTTC. It codes for CASSVAYSRGWNEQFF.

This chain uses TRBV29-1 with TRBJ1-2; D unresolved. Germline V gives CDR1 SQVTM, CDR2 ANQGSEA. The ends were cut back, 1 base at V and 4 bases at J, with 13 bases in the middle. The CDR3 is made up of 14 amino acids. This CDR3 reads CSVEVSGVGYGYTF. CDR3 DNA sequence: TGCAGCGTTGAAGTCTCGGGAGTGGGCTATGGCTACACCTTC.

The chain is built from TRBV3-1 (or the pseudogene TRBV3-2) and TRBJ1-2; 7 bases agree with TRBD1. V dropped 3 bases and J dropped 8; count of bases not matched to a gene: 9. Germline V gene lookup returns CDR1 LGHDT and CDR2 YNNKEL (reference sequence). The CDR3 runs 14 residues. This chain's CDR3 is CASSQPATGEGYTF. CDR3 bases: TGTGCCAGCAGCCAGCCGGCCACAGGGGAGGGCTACACCTTC.

The chain couples TRBV7-2 to TRBJ1-1; maybe TRBD1 (6 bases). This CDR3 has 14 amino acids. V was shortened by 2 bases and J by 3 bases, with 10 bases between the two germline ends. Per the germline V gene, CDR1 is SGHTA and CDR2 is FQGNSA. CDR3 DNA: TGTGCCAGCAGCTTATACAGGGTCGACACTGAAGCTTTCTTT. Translated: CASSLYRVDTEAFF.

The V gene is TRBV15, the J gene TRBJ1-4; the D is unclear. The germline CDR1 and CDR2 sequences are LNHNV and YYDKDF (reference sequence). Deletions cut 3 bases from V and 5 bases from J, with 13 bases between. The CDR3 has 15 amino acids. The DNA of the CDR3 is TGTGCCACCAGCAGTGGGCGAGCCTCAAATGAAAAACTGTTTTTT. Translating gives CATSSGRASNEKLFF.

This clone occurred once. The chain recombines TRBV5-6 with TRBJ2-7; D might be TRBD1 (5 bases). The V gene's germline CDR1 is SGHDT and CDR2 YYEEEE. V was shortened by 4 bases and J by 2 bases, with 10 bases between the two germline ends. The CDR3 is 13 amino acids. This chain's CDR3 is CASSAGNAYEQYF. Written as DNA, the CDR3 is TGTGCCAGCAGCGCAGGGAATGCCTACGAGCAGTACTTC.

This clone occurred once. V usage is TRBV5-4 and J usage is TRBJ1-2; 8 nucleotides align to TRBD1. The CDR3 runs 14 residues. V shed 1 base and J 3 bases; nucleotides not matched to a gene: 2. The germline gives CDR1 SGHNT, CDR2 YYREEE (reference sequence). CDR3 DNA: TGTGCCAGCAGCTTGCAGGGGGCGGACTATGGCTACACCTTC. Translating it yields CASSLQGADYGYTF.

This clone was counted once. The chain couples TRBV29-1 to TRBJ1-1, with D hard to call. The CDR3 has 13 amino acids. Per the germline V gene, CDR1 is SQVTM and CDR2 is ANQGSEA. Trimming took 1 base from V and 0 from J, leaving 6 bases between them. This CDR3 reads CSVEGTLNTEAFF. CDR3 bases: TGCAGCGTTGAAGGGACTCTGAACACTGAAGCTTTCTTT. The full variable domain, rest sourced from reference TRBV29-1 and TRBJ1-1, is SAVISQKPSRDICQRGTSLTIQCQVDSQVTMMFWYRQQPGQSLTLIATANQGSEATYESGFVIDKFPISRPNLTFSTLTVSNMSPEDSSIYLCSVEGTLNTEAFFGQGTRLTVV.

This clone is a singleton in its sample. The CDR3 DNA is TGTGCCAGTAGTGATACGACAGGGGTGGACGAGCAGTACTTC. It codes for CASSDTTGVDEQYF. The chain carries TRBV19 and TRBJ2-7, with 8 bases aligning to TRBD1. The V segment lost 5 bases and the J segment 5 bases; nucleotides outside the gene matches: 8. The CDR3 is 14 residues long. Germline V gene sequence: CDR1 LNHDA, CDR2 SQIVND (reference sequence). The full variable domain, in which reference TRBV19 and TRBJ2-7 provide the parts outside the CDR3, is DGGITQSPKYLFRKEGQNVTLSCEQNLNHDAMYWYRQDPGQGLRLIYYSQIVNDFQKGDIAEGYSVSREKKESFPLTVTSAQKNPTAFYLCASSDTTGVDEQYFGPGTRLTVT.

The chain employs TRBV4-1 and TRBJ1-5; 9 bases line up with TRBD1. Germline V gene lookup returns CDR1 MGHRA and CDR2 YSYEKL. With V trimmed by 4 bases and J by 7 bases, 5 bases remained unmatched. The CDR3 runs 14 residues. The CDR3 is CASSLRDRDQPQHF. CDR3 sequence (DNA): TGCGCCAGCAGCCTCCGGGACAGGGACCAGCCCCAGCATTTT.

This sequence joins TRBV7-8 and TRBJ1-5; 7 nucleotides agree with TRBD1. The J segment lost 9 bases and the V segment lost 5 bases, leaving 10 bases of the junction unmatched. The CDR3 loop spans 14 amino acids. CDR1 and CDR2 from the germline V gene are SGHVS and FQNEAQ. The CDR3 loop is CASSDDRARRPQHF. CDR3 DNA: TGTGCCAGCAGCGACGACAGGGCCAGACGGCCCCAGCATTTT.

The chain recombines TRBV7-9 with TRBJ2-7, with D maybe TRBD2 (6 bases). CDR3 length: 15 amino acids. Trimming took off 5 bases at V and 3 bases at J, with 17 bases between the two ends. Germline-derived CDR1 and CDR2 are SEHNR and FQNEAQ (reference sequence). The CDR3, as DNA: TGTGCCAGCAGCCGAACGATCGGGACTGTCTACGAGCAGTACTTC. Translated: CASSRTIGTVYEQYF. Together with reference TRBV7-9 and TRBJ2-7, the CDR3 gives the full variable domain: DTGVSQNPRHKITKRGQNVTFRCDPISEHNRLYWYRQTLGQGPEFLTYFQNEAQLEKSRLLSDRFSAERPKGSFSTLEIQRTEQGDSAMYLCASSRTIGTVYEQYFGPGTRLTVT.

The rearrangement uses TRBV29-1 and TRBJ1-1; maybe TRBD1 (5 bases). Germline assignment: CDR1 SQVTM and CDR2 ANQGSEA. The length of the CDR3 is 13 residues. V was cut by 3 bases and J by 6 bases, with 14 bases left in between. The CDR3 protein is CSVDVRGGAEAFF. CDR3 sequence (DNA): TGCAGCGTTGATGTGCGCGGGGGAGCTGAAGCTTTCTTT.